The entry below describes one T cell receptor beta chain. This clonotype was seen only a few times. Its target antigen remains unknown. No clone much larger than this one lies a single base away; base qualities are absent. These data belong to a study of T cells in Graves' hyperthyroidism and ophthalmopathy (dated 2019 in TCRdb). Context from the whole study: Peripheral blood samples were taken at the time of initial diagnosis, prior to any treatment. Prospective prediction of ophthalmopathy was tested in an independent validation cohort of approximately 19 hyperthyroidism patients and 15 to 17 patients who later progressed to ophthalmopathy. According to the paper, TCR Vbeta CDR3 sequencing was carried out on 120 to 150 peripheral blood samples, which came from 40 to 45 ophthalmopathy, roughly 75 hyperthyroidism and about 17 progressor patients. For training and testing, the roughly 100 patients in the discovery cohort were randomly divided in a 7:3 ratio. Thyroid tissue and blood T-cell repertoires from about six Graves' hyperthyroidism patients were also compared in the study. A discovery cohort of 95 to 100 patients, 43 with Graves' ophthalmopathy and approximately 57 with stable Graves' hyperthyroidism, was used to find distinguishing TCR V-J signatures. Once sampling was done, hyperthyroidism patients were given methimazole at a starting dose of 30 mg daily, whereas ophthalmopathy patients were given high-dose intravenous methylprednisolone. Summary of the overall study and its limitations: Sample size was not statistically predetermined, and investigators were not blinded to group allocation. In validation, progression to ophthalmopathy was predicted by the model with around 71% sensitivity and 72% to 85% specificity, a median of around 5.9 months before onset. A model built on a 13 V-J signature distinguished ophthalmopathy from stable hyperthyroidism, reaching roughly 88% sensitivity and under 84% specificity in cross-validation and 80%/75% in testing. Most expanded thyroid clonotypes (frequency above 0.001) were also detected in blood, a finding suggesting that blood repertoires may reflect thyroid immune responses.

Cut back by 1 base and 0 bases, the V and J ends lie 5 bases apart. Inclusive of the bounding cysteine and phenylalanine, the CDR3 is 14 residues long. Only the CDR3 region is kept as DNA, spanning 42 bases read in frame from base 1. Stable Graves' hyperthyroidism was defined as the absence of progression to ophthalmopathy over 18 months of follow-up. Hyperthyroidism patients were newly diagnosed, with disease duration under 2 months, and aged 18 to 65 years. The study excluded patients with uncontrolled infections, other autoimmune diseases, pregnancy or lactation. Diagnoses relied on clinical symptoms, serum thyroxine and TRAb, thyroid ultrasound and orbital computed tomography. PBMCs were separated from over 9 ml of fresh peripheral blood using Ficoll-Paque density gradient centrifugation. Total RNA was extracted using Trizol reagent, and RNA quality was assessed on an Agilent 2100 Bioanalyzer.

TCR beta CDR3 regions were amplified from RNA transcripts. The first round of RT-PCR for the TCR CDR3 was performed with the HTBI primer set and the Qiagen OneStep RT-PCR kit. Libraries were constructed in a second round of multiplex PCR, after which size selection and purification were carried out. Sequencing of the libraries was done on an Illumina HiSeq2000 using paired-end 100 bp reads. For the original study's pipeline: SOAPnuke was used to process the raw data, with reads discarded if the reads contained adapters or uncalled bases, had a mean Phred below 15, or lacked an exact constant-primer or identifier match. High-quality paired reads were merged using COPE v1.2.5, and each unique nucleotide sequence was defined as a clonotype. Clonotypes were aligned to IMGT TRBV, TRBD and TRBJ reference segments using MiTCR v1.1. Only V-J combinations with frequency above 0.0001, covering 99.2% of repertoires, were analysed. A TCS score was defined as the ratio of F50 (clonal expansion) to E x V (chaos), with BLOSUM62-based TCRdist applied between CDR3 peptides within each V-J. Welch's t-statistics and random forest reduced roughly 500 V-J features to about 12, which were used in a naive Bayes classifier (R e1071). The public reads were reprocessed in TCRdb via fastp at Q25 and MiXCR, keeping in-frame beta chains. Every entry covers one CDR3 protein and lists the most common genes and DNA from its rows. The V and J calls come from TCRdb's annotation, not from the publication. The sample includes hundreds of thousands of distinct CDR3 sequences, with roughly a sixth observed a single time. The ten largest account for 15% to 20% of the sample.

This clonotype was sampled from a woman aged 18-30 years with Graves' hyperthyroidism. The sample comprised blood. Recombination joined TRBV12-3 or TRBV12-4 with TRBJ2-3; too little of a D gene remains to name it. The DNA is TGTGCCAGCAGTTTAGTCCTTAGCACAGATACGCAGTATTTT. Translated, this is CASSLVLSTDTQYF.